The source of this T cell receptor (beta chain) is a study of shared clonotypes between healthy human individuals (dated by TCRdb to 2019 to 2021). Describing the broader study: Two women and three men aged 18 to 49 years were included in the cohort. To increase sequencing depth and limit assay-specific biases, different laboratories used diverse techniques to prepare libraries and sequence TCR repertoires. The study deeply sequenced blood TCR repertoires of five healthy adults to estimate repertoire size and the extent of clonotype sharing between individuals. Between about 0.94 and 8.9 billion PBMCs per donor were obtained by leukapheresis. For each donor, three plates each were used for CD4 naive and CD4 memory, two plates were used for CD8 naive, and one plate was used for CD8 memory.

Turning to this clone: There is no known antigen for this receptor. Base qualities were left out, and no much larger clone turns up one base away.

What the study reported, not specific to this receptor: Pairwise subsampling indicated that sequencing depth was expected to affect the degree of clonotype sharing among donors. Only blood was sampled, and tissue TCR repertoires likely differ from those in blood. Clonotypes shared by all four sorted-subset donors showed higher generation probabilities than non-shared clonotypes. Incomplete sequencing was indicated by rarefaction of sorted-subset datasets, despite the large sequencing depth. When several donors were compared, the shared fraction of clonotypes was around 5.1% for naive CD4, 3.5% to 4% for naive CD8, 2.3% for memory CD4, and roughly 0.43% for memory CD8. The genetic and exposure-history diversity represented was limited by the small number of donors. Estimated clonotype richness was generally larger for naive than for memory subsets.

Donors were healthy HIV-negative adults with no recently reported acute infections or vaccinations. Only Caucasian adults living in Nashville, Tennessee, USA were represented among the donors. Magnetic negative selection was used to enrich CD4+ T cells, after which naive cells were positively selected on CD45RA and the negative fraction became the memory subset. Blood was obtained by leukapheresis, after which PBMCs were separated by Ficoll-Histopaque density gradient centrifugation and cryopreserved in liquid nitrogen vapor phase. Purity and quantity of every magnetically sorted T cell population were checked by analytical flow cytometry. From each sorted fraction, genomic DNA was isolated and quantified by UV absorbance on a Nanodrop 2000c. The trim is 3 bases for V and 7 bases for J, with a gap of 12 bases between the germline ends. The germline V gene (reference sequence) provides CDR1 LNHDA and CDR2 SQIVND. The CDR3 covers 14 residues, taking in both the cysteine and the phenylalanine. Only CDR3 DNA remains: 42 bases, in frame from the first base.

Using the deep immunoSEQ assay, multiplex PCR amplified TCR CDR3 regions from genomic DNA. For each cell subset, the extracted genomic DNA was distributed evenly across all wells of several immunoSEQ 96-well plates, and each plate served as one replicate. For sorted subsets, approximately 210 ng genomic DNA, equal to tens of thousands of T cell genomes, was loaded into each replicate PCR. The purified libraries were quantified using a Qubit 3.0 fluorometer, sized with a Bioanalyzer 2100, and then quantified again using the KAPA Library Quantification kit. A separate single-read 150-cycle Illumina NextSeq 550 flow cell was used to sequence each immunoSEQ 96-well plate. Processing in the source paper ran as follows. Because the immunoSEQ output held only junctional sequences and lacked quality scores, the filtering could not match the filtering applied to full-length reads. Sequences were annotated with PyIR, a Python wrapper for IgBLAST v1.9, and V/J genes and CDR3 were assigned using IMGT germline references. Reads were removed for weak V/J assignments (E-value above 1e-6), missing CDR3, stop codons, out-of-frame junctions, or ambiguous translated residues. V3J clonotypes were defined as sequences sharing the same inferred V gene, J gene, and CDR3 amino acid sequence. Percentage overlap between repertoires was computed as shared unique clonotypes divided by the size of the smaller repertoire. Richness of each repertoire was evaluated using RTK rarefaction, the Chao1 estimator, and Recon v2.1 estimates of unobserved clonotypes. Generation probabilities for all TCRbeta clonotypes obtained by the gDNA method from a few donors were computed using OLGA. What TCRdb holds here is the immuneACCESS table cut down to in-frame rearrangements. Part of the clones is not present; checked against another copy, under half of the missing clones reflect an unresolved V gene, and the others are unexplained. V and J calls and clone size come straight from that table; D and trimming were deduced from the DNA. Across this sample there are about 1 million clones, with about 75% seen only once. 1.2% to 1.5% of the sample lies in the top ten.

The chain joins TRBV19 to TRBJ1-4; TRBD1 could be the D gene, as 6 bases match. The sequencing sample was made of memory CD4+ T cells sorted from blood. The cell subset or site label, as the study defines it: CD45RA-negative fraction. The TCR was taken from a man aged 18 to 30 in good health. The nucleotides are TGTGCCAGTAGTATCGGGACAACTGGTGAAAAACTGTTTTTT. This is translated as CASSIGTTGEKLFF.